A selection of T cell receptor beta chains follows, all from one sample in a study of T cells in Graves' hyperthyroidism and ophthalmopathy. TCRdb processed the multiplex PCR reads anew with MiXCR; each CDR3 protein has one entry. The top ten clones hold 3.5% to 4.5% of a sample with approximately 610,000 distinct CDR3 sequences, under 15% of them seen once. Sequenced input: blood. The receptors shown here come from a woman aged 40 to 49 with Graves' ophthalmopathy. Both conserved end residues are part of each CDR3.

CASRQTSGNGELFF,14,TRBJ2-2,TRBV11-2
CASSLSAEYSYEQYF,15,TRBJ2-7,TRBV4-1
CASSQSRTEAFF,12,TRBJ1-1,TRBV3-1
CASSYGGYSPLHF,13,TRBJ1-6,TRBV27
CASSSGVRNTGELFF,15,TRBJ2-2,TRBV12-3/TRBV12-4
CSVESGNYGYTF,12,TRBJ1-2,TRBV29-1
CASKLRRTQMPQHF,14,TRBJ1-5,TRBV19
CASSLWADSNTEAFF,15,TRBJ1-1,TRBV12-3/TRBV12-4
CASSSPLGPQHF,12,TRBJ1-5,TRBV12-3/TRBV12-4
CASSPGLGLWNTIYF,15,TRBJ1-3,TRBV7-9
CASSYLSTDDATYEQYF,17,TRBJ2-7,TRBV6-5
CASGGGSNSNQPQHF,15,TRBJ1-5,TRBV19
CASTDKGETQYF,12,TRBJ2-5,TRBV7-9
CASSQETGGNSGANVLTF,18,TRBJ2-6,TRBV4-3
CASSEAVSGRRETQYF,16,TRBJ2-5,TRBV6-1
CSARVRLDYEQYF,13,TRBJ2-7,TRBV20-1
CASSLDGRYEQYF,13,TRBJ2-7,TRBV5-1
CASRDRTSTGELFF,14,TRBJ2-2,TRBV2
CASSQRTGFLYEQYF,15,TRBJ2-7,TRBV11-1
CASSHRDRVAGELFF,15,TRBJ2-2,TRBV6-2/TRBV6-3
CASSSGPGIQLGSYEQYF,18,TRBJ2-7,TRBV11-1
CSAIDRTGATMNTEAFF,17,TRBJ1-1,TRBV20-1
CASGEVYEQYF,11,TRBJ2-7,TRBV28
CASSLSYRAEAFF,13,TRBJ1-1,TRBV6-5
CASSLELAGVDEQYF,15,TRBJ2-7,TRBV7-9
CASRPYVQGNVPQDGYTF,18,TRBJ1-2,TRBV6-2/TRBV6-3
CSVEDRDKPTSNYGYTF,17,TRBJ1-2,TRBV29-1
CASSLLSRILDGYTF,15,TRBJ1-2,TRBV28
CASSERGGQGEQYF,14,TRBJ2-7,TRBV6-1
CASSVAGGPYYEQYF,15,TRBJ2-7,TRBV9
CASSQALRVSYEQYF,15,TRBJ2-7,TRBV4-1
CASSLGTTGYEQYF,14,TRBJ2-7,TRBV5-1
CASSPGQSFYEQYF,14,TRBJ2-7,TRBV19
CASSTISGSYEQYF,14,TRBJ2-7,TRBV7-8
CASSPRQDLGTEAFF,15,TRBJ1-1,TRBV18
CASNGGAGEGTQYF,14,TRBJ2-5,TRBV28
CASRTGLGQETQYF,14,TRBJ2-5,TRBV2
CSVAEDTLPNTGELFF,16,TRBJ2-2,TRBV29-1